The 2 T cell receptor beta chains listed next were all sequenced from one sample in a study of technical replicates of blood from a handful of donors. The table came from immunoSEQ multiplex PCR; TCRdb's copy has only in-frame clones and leaves some out. Counted here are about 90,000 clones, around 94% occurring once; the ten biggest clones make up 0.25%. What was sequenced was T cells isolated from PBMCs. The source of these receptors is a human donor in good health.

The chain uses TRBV9 and TRBJ1-5; a weak D match, TRBD1 (5 bases). The CDR3 is 16 amino acids. Germline loops: CDR1 SGDLS, CDR2 YYNGEE. V lost 3 bases and J 3 bases, leaving 16 bases between the germline ends. CDR3 loop: CASSADGRAVNQPQHF. The CDR3 DNA is TGTGCCAGCAGCGCCGACGGCAGGGCAGTCAATCAGCCCCAGCATTTT.

The chain links TRBV27 to TRBJ2-7; 8 nucleotides line up with TRBD2. Germline CDR1 MNHEY, CDR2 SMNVEV (reference sequence). With V trimmed by 7 bases and J by 6 bases, 17 bases remained unmatched. This CDR3 region has 16 residues. The CDR3 nucleotides are TGTGCCAGCACCCCTCGGGCGGGAGGAAGTATCCGCGAGCAGTACTTC. Residues: CASTPRAGGSIREQYF.